A selection of T cell receptor beta chains follows, all from one sample in a study of low-dose radiotherapy and immunotherapy resistance in tumors. Using its own MiXCR run on the reads, TCRdb lists one record per CDR3 protein. The sample includes 95,000 to 100,000 distinct CDR3 sequences, under 25% seen only once; the top ten take over 3.5%. Sequencing was performed on PBMCs, taken after low-dose radiotherapy plus immunotherapy. The receptor source for this set is a male donor with prostate cancer. Both conserved end residues are part of each CDR3. The D gene is left open where the match is weak. Size values are once, few and many counts, or a class for expanded clones, and some rows have none.

CDR3 protein: CASSTGGGSPLHF
CDR3 DNA: TGTGCCAGCAGTACGGGAGGGGGCTCACCCCTCCACTTT
J gene: TRBJ1-6
V gene: TRBV12-3/TRBV12-4
clone size: many
D gene: TRBD1

CDR3 protein: CASSLGGPNEQYF
CDR3 DNA: TGTGCCAGCAGCTTGGGAGGGCCCAACGAGCAGTACTTC
J gene: TRBJ2-7
V gene: TRBV5-5
clone size: few
D gene: .

CDR3 protein: CASSQAVWEQYF
CDR3 DNA: TGTGCCAGCAGCCAAGCCGTCTGGGAGCAGTACTTC
J gene: TRBJ2-7
V gene: TRBV3-1
clone size: many
D gene: .

CDR3 protein: CASSNPRGAPTDTQYF
CDR3 DNA: TGTGCCAGCAGTAACCCGCGGGGGGCCCCCACAGATACGCAGTATTTT
J gene: TRBJ2-3
V gene: TRBV6-5
clone size: many
D gene: TRBD2

CDR3 protein: CSARAPALLGYTF
CDR3 DNA: TGCAGTGCGCGCGCCCCCGCCCTTCTTGGCTACACCTTC
J gene: TRBJ1-2
V gene: TRBV20-1
clone size: many
D gene: .

CDR3 protein: CASTRGRNYGYTF
CDR3 DNA: TGTGCCAGCACCCGGGGCCGAAACTATGGCTACACCTTC
J gene: TRBJ1-2
V gene: TRBV12-3/TRBV12-4
clone size: many
D gene: .

CDR3 protein: CASSLGTSGAAEQFF
CDR3 DNA: TGTGCCAGCAGCTTAGGTACTAGCGGGGCCGCGGAGCAGTTCTTC
J gene: TRBJ2-1
V gene: TRBV11-2
clone size: many
D gene: TRBD2

CDR3 protein: CASSFRLGPDTQYF
CDR3 DNA: TGCGCCAGCAGCTTTCGGCTTGGGCCAGATACGCAGTATTTT
J gene: TRBJ2-3
V gene: TRBV5-5
clone size: many
D gene: .

CDR3 protein: CASSVSGGRPGELFF
CDR3 DNA: TGTGCCAGCAGCGTGAGTGGGGGGCGACCCGGGGAGCTGTTTTTT
J gene: TRBJ2-2
V gene: TRBV11-2
clone size: many
D gene: .

CDR3 protein: CASIPGLGYEQYF
CDR3 DNA: TGTGCCAGCATCCCAGGGTTAGGCTACGAGCAGTACTTC
J gene: TRBJ2-7
V gene: TRBV6-1
clone size: many
D gene: .

CDR3 protein: CSVTPQGVEAFF
CDR3 DNA: TGCAGCGTGACCCCCCAGGGGGTCGAAGCTTTCTTT
J gene: TRBJ1-1
V gene: TRBV29-1
clone size: many
D gene: TRBD1

CDR3 protein: CAWSREPGQPQHF
CDR3 DNA: TGTGCCTGGAGTAGGGAGCCCGGGCAGCCCCAGCATTTT
J gene: TRBJ1-5
V gene: TRBV30
clone size: many
D gene: .

CDR3 protein: CASSPRVAGTDTQYF
CDR3 DNA: TGTGCCAGCTCACCACGGGTTGCGGGCACAGATACGCAGTATTTT
J gene: TRBJ2-3
V gene: TRBV18
clone size: .
D gene: .

CDR3 protein: CASRGPGLAGGVREQYF
CDR3 DNA: TGTGCCAGCAGGGGTCCGGGACTAGCGGGGGGGGTGCGTGAGCAGTACTTC
J gene: TRBJ2-7
V gene: TRBV12-3/TRBV12-4
clone size: many
D gene: TRBD2

CDR3 protein: CASQPLGSNYGYTF
CDR3 DNA: TGTGCCAGTCAACCCCTGGGATCCAACTATGGCTACACCTTC
J gene: TRBJ1-2
V gene: TRBV27
clone size: many
D gene: .

CDR3 protein: CASVRAHFQGMSGNTIYF
CDR3 DNA: TGTGCCAGTGTTCGGGCCCATTTTCAGGGGATGAGTGGAAACACCATATATTTT
J gene: TRBJ1-3
V gene: TRBV21-1
clone size: many
D gene: .

CDR3 protein: CASSLKGLGELFF
CDR3 DNA: TGTGCCAGCAGTTTAAAAGGGCTCGGGGAGCTGTTTTTT
J gene: TRBJ2-2
V gene: TRBV12-3/TRBV12-4
clone size: many
D gene: .

CDR3 protein: CASSYGAMNTEAFF
CDR3 DNA: TGTGCCAGCAGTTACGGGGCGATGAACACTGAAGCTTTCTTT
J gene: TRBJ1-1
V gene: TRBV6-2/TRBV6-3
clone size: .
D gene: .

CDR3 protein: CASSLVSGPGAGEQFF
CDR3 DNA: TGCGCCAGCAGCCTGGTCTCGGGTCCAGGGGCCGGTGAGCAGTTCTTC
J gene: TRBJ2-1
V gene: TRBV5-1
clone size: many
D gene: .

CDR3 protein: CASRGENSYNEQFF
CDR3 DNA: TGCGCCAGCAGGGGGGAAAACTCCTACAATGAGCAGTTCTTC
J gene: TRBJ2-1
V gene: TRBV5-1
clone size: many
D gene: .

CDR3 protein: CASSVDQETQYF
CDR3 DNA: TGTGCCAGCAGCGTAGACCAAGAGACCCAGTACTTC
J gene: TRBJ2-5
V gene: TRBV9
clone size: .
D gene: .

CDR3 protein: CASSPLAGGPTVLNEQYF
CDR3 DNA: TGTGCCAGCAGCCCCTTAGCGGGGGGGCCTACGGTTCTCAACGAGCAGTACTTC
J gene: TRBJ2-7
V gene: TRBV7-2
clone size: many
D gene: TRBD2

CDR3 protein: CASSLAGVFTGELFF
CDR3 DNA: TGCGCCAGCAGCTTGGCGGGGGTATTCACCGGGGAGCTGTTTTTT
J gene: TRBJ2-2
V gene: TRBV5-1
clone size: many
D gene: .

CDR3 protein: CASSPKGKGTYEQYF
CDR3 DNA: TGTGCCAGTAGTCCTAAGGGGAAGGGGACCTACGAGCAGTACTTC
J gene: TRBJ2-7
V gene: TRBV19
clone size: many
D gene: .

CDR3 protein: CASSGGTGNQPQHF
CDR3 DNA: TGTGCCAGCAGTGGTGGGACAGGCAATCAGCCCCAGCATTTT
J gene: TRBJ1-5
V gene: TRBV2
clone size: many
D gene: TRBD1

CDR3 protein: CAIKNSGADQETQYF
CDR3 DNA: TGTGCCATCAAAAATAGCGGGGCGGACCAAGAGACCCAGTACTTC
J gene: TRBJ2-5
V gene: TRBV10-3
clone size: many
D gene: TRBD2

CDR3 protein: CASSYGGGWTGELFF
CDR3 DNA: TGTGCCAGCAGTTACGGGGGGGGCTGGACCGGGGAGCTGTTTTTT
J gene: TRBJ2-2
V gene: TRBV6-5
clone size: many
D gene: .

CDR3 protein: CASSLSNEKLFF
CDR3 DNA: TGTGCCAGCAGTTTGTCAAATGAAAAACTGTTTTTT
J gene: TRBJ1-4
V gene: TRBV12-3/TRBV12-4
clone size: many
D gene: .

CDR3 protein: CASRRTGGVYEQFF
CDR3 DNA: TGTGCCAGCAGACGGACAGGGGGGGTCTATGAGCAGTTCTTC
J gene: TRBJ2-1
V gene: TRBV5-3
clone size: many
D gene: TRBD1

CDR3 protein: CASSFTAMNTEAFF
CDR3 DNA: TGCGCCAGCAGCTTTACCGCTATGAACACTGAAGCTTTCTTT
J gene: TRBJ1-1
V gene: TRBV5-1
clone size: few
D gene: .

CDR3 protein: CASILDRGPTDTQYF
CDR3 DNA: TGTGCCAGCATTCTGGACAGGGGGCCCACAGATACGCAGTATTTT
J gene: TRBJ2-3
V gene: TRBV2
clone size: few
D gene: TRBD1

CDR3 protein: CASSQTGTPGETQYF
CDR3 DNA: TGCGCCAGCAGCCAAACCGGGACACCCGGTGAGACCCAGTACTTC
J gene: TRBJ2-5
V gene: TRBV4-1
clone size: many
D gene: .

CDR3 protein: CASRPRPGQETQYF
CDR3 DNA: TGTGCCAGCAGGCCTCGTCCGGGGCAAGAGACCCAGTACTTC
J gene: TRBJ2-5
V gene: TRBV6-2/TRBV6-3
clone size: many
D gene: .

CDR3 protein: CSAREPGQKVHQPQHF
CDR3 DNA: TGCAGTGCTAGGGAACCGGGACAAAAGGTTCATCAGCCCCAGCATTTT
J gene: TRBJ1-5
V gene: TRBV20-1
clone size: many
D gene: .

CDR3 protein: CASSPRWAGTRGKETQYF
CDR3 DNA: TGCGCCAGCAGCCCCCGGTGGGCGGGAACCCGAGGAAAAGAGACCCAGTACTTC
J gene: TRBJ2-5
V gene: TRBV5-1
clone size: many
D gene: .

CDR3 protein: CASSLAWGKDEQFF
CDR3 DNA: TGCGCCAGCAGCTTGGCCTGGGGAAAAGATGAGCAGTTCTTC
J gene: TRBJ2-1
V gene: TRBV5-1
clone size: few
D gene: .

CDR3 protein: CASSISGGARIQETQYF
CDR3 DNA: TGTGCCAGCAGCATTAGCGGGGGGGCCAGGATCCAAGAGACCCAGTACTTC
J gene: TRBJ2-5
V gene: TRBV7-2
clone size: many
D gene: TRBD2

CDR3 protein: CASIVAGGSYNEQFF
CDR3 DNA: TGTGCCAGCATCGTAGCGGGTGGCTCCTACAATGAGCAGTTCTTC
J gene: TRBJ2-1
V gene: TRBV13
clone size: .
D gene: TRBD2

CDR3 protein: CASSDSSAYYNEQFF
CDR3 DNA: TGTGCCAGCAGTGATTCTAGCGCATACTACAATGAGCAGTTCTTC
J gene: TRBJ2-1
V gene: TRBV2
clone size: many
D gene: .

CDR3 protein: CSVEIEVSGEQFF
CDR3 DNA: TGCAGCGTTGAAATTGAGGTCAGCGGTGAGCAGTTCTTC
J gene: TRBJ2-1
V gene: TRBV29-1
clone size: many
D gene: .

CDR3 protein: CASSFGTGAVGYTF
CDR3 DNA: TGTGCCAGCAGTTTCGGGACAGGGGCGGTTGGCTACACCTTC
J gene: TRBJ1-2
V gene: TRBV12-3/TRBV12-4
clone size: many
D gene: TRBD1

CDR3 protein: CAGGVVGNGEQYF
CDR3 DNA: TGTGCCGGAGGGGTGGTAGGGAACGGCGAGCAGTACTTC
J gene: TRBJ2-7
V gene: TRBV30
clone size: many
D gene: .

CDR3 protein: CASSFQSRISDTQYF
CDR3 DNA: TGTGCCAGCAGTTTCCAGTCCCGTATTTCTGATACGCAGTATTTT
J gene: TRBJ2-3
V gene: TRBV12-3/TRBV12-4
clone size: many
D gene: .

CDR3 protein: CASSLAGTSGGQETQYF
CDR3 DNA: TGTGCCAGCAGCTTAGCGGGGACTAGCGGGGGTCAAGAGACCCAGTACTTC
J gene: TRBJ2-5
V gene: TRBV7-2
clone size: many
D gene: TRBD2

CDR3 protein: CASSPRRGSGNTIYF
CDR3 DNA: TGTGCCAGCAGCCCACGCAGGGGGTCTGGAAACACCATATATTTT
J gene: TRBJ1-3
V gene: TRBV12-3/TRBV12-4
clone size: many
D gene: TRBD1

CDR3 protein: CASSALGSPLHF
CDR3 DNA: TGTGCCAGCAGCGCCTTGGGTTCACCCCTCCACTTT
J gene: TRBJ1-6
V gene: TRBV9
clone size: many
D gene: .